This T cell receptor (beta chain) was recovered during a study of low-dose radiotherapy and immunotherapy resistance in tumors. The wider study: Doses of 0.5 Gy per fraction every 2 weeks, totaling 6.5 Gy, went to Cohort 1. Participants were given intravenous cyclophosphamide 200 mg/m2 every two weeks, one day before radiation and immunotherapy. Daily oral aspirin at 300 mg began on cycle 1 day 1 and lasted four cycles.

TRAV- and TRBV-specific primers were used for first-strand cDNA, which covered alpha and beta chains. Amplification, which lasted roughly 20 PCR cycles, used a constant-region primer and V-primer adapter to amplify TCRs. MiXCR was run by TCRdb on the reads, yielding one entry per CDR3 protein. The sample has some 88,000 distinct CDR3 sequences; 9% to 9.5% are singletons. Trimming removed 10 bases at V and 6 bases at J, with 16 bases between. The germline CDR1 and CDR2 sequences are MNHEY and SMNVEV (reference sequence). CDR3 length: 13 amino acids. A note on this clonotype: The likely explanation is a read error, given a far larger clone one base away.

Documented time point: before trial treatment. This TCR was sampled from a male donor with prostate cancer. The J gene is TRBJ2-1, the V gene TRBV27; D unresolved. Here the sequenced sample was PBMCs, taken before treatment. The CDR3 reads CATERPVGNEQFF. The CDR3 region has the DNA TGTGCCACCGAACGGCCAGTGGGCAATGAGCAGTTCTTC.